The 5 T cell receptor beta chains reported below all come from one sample, sequenced in a study of shared clonotypes between healthy human individuals. Clones were read by immunoSEQ multiplex PCR, and TCRdb kept only the in-frame ones, dropping some. The table records almost 750,000 clones, roughly two thirds of them present only once. Sequencing was carried out using memory CD4+ T cells sorted from blood. The subset denotes: CD45RA-negative fraction. The receptor set was obtained from a woman in her thirties in good health.

This chain links TRBV2 with TRBJ2-3, with TRBD2 matching 11 bases. V lost 1 base, J lost 4 bases, and 7 bases stayed unmatched. Germline-derived CDR1 and CDR2 are SNHLY and FYNNEI. The CDR3 loop spans 17 amino acids. The CDR3 here is CASSEGQLAGAPDTQYF. CDR3 coding DNA: TGTGCCAGCAGTGAAGGACAACTAGCGGGAGCCCCAGATACGCAGTATTTT.

This clone was seen only once. The chain couples TRBV28 to TRBJ2-7; TRBD1 agrees at 8 bases. CDR1 and CDR2 from the germline V gene are MDHEN and SYDVKM. The V segment lost 5 bases and the J segment 5 bases; nucleotides outside the gene matches: 11. The CDR3 runs 15 residues. The CDR3 spells CASSDGGTGLHEQYF. The DNA of the CDR3 is TGTGCCAGCAGTGATGGCGGGACAGGTCTCCACGAGCAGTACTTC.

The CDR3 here is CASSLTGNFGYTF. The CDR3 bases are TGTGCCAGCAGTTTGACAGGGAATTTTGGCTACACCTTC. The chain recombines TRBV28 with TRBJ1-2, with 7 bases fitting TRBD1. Germline V gene data show CDR1 as MDHEN and CDR2 as SYDVKM. This CDR3 has 13 residues. J gave up 7 bases and V 3 bases, and 5 bases lay outside the gene matches.

The chain couples TRBV15 to TRBJ2-7; 9 positions match TRBD1. CDR3 length: 16 amino acids. Germline values: CDR1 LNHNV, CDR2 YYDKDF (reference sequence). The J segment lost 0 bases and the V segment lost 4 bases, leaving 7 bases of the junction unmatched. The CDR3, as DNA: TGTGCCACCAGCACAAACCGGGGACAGGGCTCCTACGAGCAGTACTTC. This encodes CATSTNRGQGSYEQYF.

The gene calls are TRBV11-2 and TRBJ2-5; possible D gene TRBD2, 6 bases. The germline CDR1 and CDR2 sequences are SGHAT and FQNNGV. The CDR3 runs 15 residues. V lost 5 bases and J lost 4, with 17 bases in between. In DNA form, the CDR3 reads TGTGCCAGCAGCCGCATCCCGGGAGTGGTAGAGACCCAGTACTTC. Its protein is CASSRIPGVVETQYF.